The 27 T cell receptor beta chains below were found in one sample sequenced in a study of Ad26.COV2.S vaccination and SARS-CoV-2 variants. The treatment here: around 19 received Ad26.COV2.S at low or high dose, single or two shots; several received placebo; per-sample allocation not given. The investigators took samples on day 63 after the first vaccine or placebo injection. Profiling relied on immunoSEQ multiplex PCR, and the TCRdb table lists in-frame clones only, not all of them. Of about 470,000 clones listed, roughly 88% are singletons. The sample was peripheral blood, taken in a trial of Ad26.COV2.S vaccine versus placebo. The receptors come from a person between 18 and 59 years old who received the Ad26.COV2.S COVID-19 vaccine or a placebo.

This chain connects TRBV19 to TRBJ2-1, with D unresolved. V lost 1 base and J lost 3, with 4 bases in between. The germline V gene encodes CDR1 LNHDA and CDR2 SQIVND (reference sequence). This CDR3 comprises 13 residues. CDR3 bases: TGTGCCAGTAGTATAGGGGGCTACAATGAGCAGTTCTTC. Its translation is CASSIGGYNEQFF.

The chain carries TRBV6-5 and TRBJ2-2, with D hard to call. V lost 2 bases and J 2 bases, leaving 6 bases between the germline ends. Per germline, CDR1 MNHEY and CDR2 SVGAGI. The CDR3 is made up of 14 amino acids. CDR3 in amino acids: CASSYAVNTGELFF. In DNA, the CDR3 is TGTGCCAGCAGTTACGCAGTAAACACCGGGGAGCTGTTTTTT.

CDR3 coding DNA: TGCGCCAGCAGCTTTCGCCCTAGCGGGAGTTCCTACAATGAGCAGTTCTTC. Its protein product is CASSFRPSGSSYNEQFF. The rearrangement links TRBV5-1 to TRBJ2-1; TRBD2 matches 10 bases. The CDR3 loop spans 17 amino acids. The germline gives CDR1 SGHRS, CDR2 YFSETQ. The V gene end was trimmed by 2 bases and the J gene end by 1 base; junction bases not matched to a gene: 6.

To note about this clone: The sample has other DNA sequences that encode this CDR3 too. The chain carries TRBV4-3 and TRBJ2-5; no clear D. Deletions cut 0 bases from V and 4 bases from J, with 12 bases between. Germline loops: CDR1 LGHNA, CDR2 YSLEER. The CDR3 is made up of 15 amino acids. CDR3 sequence (DNA): TGCGCCAGCAGCCAAGATAGGGTTGGTTTAGAGACCCAGTACTTC. Its protein is CASSQDRVGLETQYF.

The V and J genes are TRBV6-2 or TRBV6-3 and TRBJ2-5, with TRBD2 identical over 14 bases. V lost 5 bases, J lost 4 bases, and 9 bases stayed unmatched. There are 17 residues in the CDR3. From germline, CDR1 is MNHEY and CDR2 SVGEGT. The CDR3 here is CASSRPGLAGAGETQYF. CDR3 nucleotides: TGTGCCAGCAGTAGACCGGGACTAGCGGGAGCAGGAGAGACCCAGTACTTC.

This clone was counted a single time. This rearrangement joins TRBV3-1 (or the pseudogene TRBV3-2) to TRBJ2-7, with a possible D match to TRBD2 (5 bases). The CDR3 covers 13 residues. In germline, CDR1 is LGHDT, CDR2 YNNKEL (reference sequence). The V gene lost 3 bases and the J gene lost 5 bases, with 11 bases spanning the gap. The CDR3 DNA reads as TGTGCCAGCAGCCACGGACTCGACCACGAGCAGTACTTC. As protein: CASSHGLDHEQYF.

The chain couples TRBV28 to TRBJ1-1; D remains unclear. The germline CDR1 and CDR2 sequences are MDHEN and SYDVKM. This CDR3 has 16 amino acids. Trimming stripped 3 bases from V and 0 bases from J, with 14 bases between. CDR3 region: CASSLKDLILNTEAFF. The CDR3 DNA reads TGTGCCAGCAGTTTGAAGGACTTAATCTTGAACACTGAAGCTTTCTTT.

J is TRBJ1-6 and V is TRBV29-1, with no clear D. The CDR3 has 13 amino acids. The germline CDR1 and CDR2 sequences are SQVTM and ANQGSEA. Trimming took off 5 bases at V and 3 bases at J, with 8 bases between the two ends. CDR3 in DNA: TGCAGCGTTCAGACGGACTATAATTCACCCCTCCACTTT. It is translated as CSVQTDYNSPLHF.

V is TRBV11-2 and J is TRBJ2-1, with D perhaps TRBD2 (6 bases). Per the germline V gene, CDR1 is SGHAT and CDR2 is FQNNGV. Trimming stripped 3 bases from V and 4 bases from J, with 10 bases between. This CDR3 has 14 amino acids. Written as DNA, the CDR3 is TGTGCCAGCAGCTTGCGGGACTCTTACAATGAGCAGTTCTTC. This encodes CASSLRDSYNEQFF.

The rearrangement joins TRBV27 to TRBJ2-7; 13 bases match TRBD2. The CDR3 has 16 residues. Germline V lookup: CDR1 MNHEY, CDR2 SMNVEV (reference sequence). V trimming: 1 base; J trimming: 5 bases; junction bases outside the gene matches: 5. The CDR3 bases are TGTGCCAGCAGTTTATTGAGACTAGCGGGAGGTCACGAGCAGTACTTC. Translation gives CASSLLRLAGGHEQYF.

This sequence joins TRBV7-6 and TRBJ1-3; no reliable D call. Trimming cost V 4 bases and J 9 bases, with 13 bases left between them. The germline V gene has CDR1 SGHVS and CDR2 FNYEAQ. The CDR3 is 13 amino acids. The CDR3 loop is CASSYASGSTIYF. The CDR3 DNA follows: TGTGCCAGCAGCTACGCCTCCGGGAGCACCATATATTTT.

This clone has a single count. DNA of the CDR3: TGTGCCAGCAGCGTAGGGGACACTAATGAAAAACTGTTTTTT. It encodes CASSVGDTNEKLFF. The V and J genes are TRBV9 and TRBJ1-4; D is possibly TRBD1 (5 bases). Germline lookup yields CDR1 SGDLS and CDR2 YYNGEE. This CDR3 comprises 14 residues. V lost 0 bases to trimming and J lost 2 bases, with 5 bases between them. Based on the CDR3 plus reference TRBV9 and TRBJ1-4, the full variable domain is DSGVTQTPKHLITATGQRVTLRCSPRSGDLSVYWYQQSLDQGLQFLIQYYNGEERAKGNILERFSAQQFPDLHSELNLSSLELGDSALYFCASSVGDTNEKLFFGSGTQLSVL.

V is TRBV28 and J is TRBJ2-3, with D maybe TRBD2 (5 bases). CDR3 length equals 14 residues. Germline-derived CDR1 and CDR2 are MDHEN and SYDVKM. V lost 1 base to trimming and J lost 5 bases, with 10 bases between them. As DNA, the CDR3 is TGTGCCAGCAGTTTATCGTCTCGGGGAGATACGCAGTATTTT. Protein sequence: CASSLSSRGDTQYF.

V and J are TRBV11-3 and TRBJ2-1; D unresolved. Trimming took off 5 bases at V and 5 bases at J, with 13 bases between the two ends. This CDR3 has 14 amino acids. Looked up from germline, CDR1 is SGHNT and CDR2 is YENEEA. CDR3 DNA: TGTGCCAGCAGCCATCTAGATTACGACAATGAGCAGTTCTTC. Its protein is CASSHLDYDNEQFF.

The genes are TRBV5-1 and TRBJ2-1, with 10 bases that match TRBD1. This CDR3 has 15 amino acids. V shed 4 bases and J 7 bases; nucleotides not matched to a gene: 8. CDR1 and CDR2 (germline): SGHRS, YFSETQ. In DNA form, the CDR3 reads TGCGCCAGCAGCCCACCGGGACAGGGGAGAAATGAGCAGTTCTTC. Amino acids: CASSPPGQGRNEQFF. The complete variable domain, with remaining parts taken from reference TRBV5-1 and TRBJ2-1, reads KAGVTQTPRYLIKTRGQQVTLSCSPISGHRSVSWYQQTPGQGLQFLFEYFSETQRNKGNFPGRFSGRQFSNSRSEMNVSTLELGDSALYLCASSPPGQGRNEQFFGPGTRLTVL.

This sequence joins TRBV7-3 and TRBJ1-5; D not resolved. The CDR3 totals 13 residues. Germline CDR1 is SGHTA and CDR2 is FQGTGA. Trimming took 3 bases from V and 3 from J, leaving 6 bases between them. The CDR3 DNA sequence: TGTGCCAGCAGCTTCGGTCCCAATCAGCCCCAGCATTTT. Translated: CASSFGPNQPQHF.

The chain uses TRBV27 and TRBJ2-7, with D unclear. CDR1 is MNHEY, CDR2 SMNVEV, per germline (reference sequence). Trimming removed 5 bases at V and 6 bases at J, with 20 bases between. CDR3 length: 15 residues. DNA for the CDR3: TGTGCCAGCAGTCTACGGCCGGTAAGGTCGGGCGAGCAGTACTTC. It yields the protein CASSLRPVRSGEQYF.

The V and J genes are TRBV11-3 and TRBJ2-3; D gene unclear. The CDR3 is 15 amino acids. V was cut by 0 bases and J by 2 bases, with 9 bases left in between. The germline gives CDR1 SGHNT, CDR2 YENEEA. CDR3 residues: CASSLDSVNTDTQYF. In nucleotides, the CDR3 is TGTGCCAGCAGCTTAGATTCGGTTAACACAGATACGCAGTATTTT. The complete variable domain, with remaining parts taken from reference TRBV11-3 and TRBJ2-3, reads EAGVVQSPRYKIIEKKQPVAFWCNPISGHNTLYWYLQNLGQGPELLIRYENEEAVDDSQLPKDRFSAERLKGVDSTLKIQPAELGDSAVYLCASSLDSVNTDTQYFGPGTRLTVL.

This chain joins TRBV9 and TRBJ2-3; 14 bases are a match to TRBD2. Losses at the gene ends were 3 bases for V and 4 bases for J; bases not matched to a gene: 4. The CDR3 extends over 16 amino acids. Per germline, CDR1 SGDLS and CDR2 YYNGEE. CDR3 sequence reads: CASSAGLAGGPDTQYF. CDR3 nucleotide sequence: TGTGCCAGCAGCGCCGGACTAGCGGGAGGACCAGATACGCAGTATTTT. The full variable domain, with the rest looked up from reference TRBV9 and TRBJ2-3, is DSGVTQTPKHLITATGQRVTLRCSPRSGDLSVYWYQQSLDQGLQFLIQYYNGEERAKGNILERFSAQQFPDLHSELNLSSLELGDSALYFCASSAGLAGGPDTQYFGPGTRLTVL.

This clone was recorded only once. This sequence joins TRBV30 and TRBJ2-4, with D tentatively TRBD2 (5 bases). Trimming shortened V by 1 base and J by 6 bases, and 28 bases separated the two germline ends. The CDR3 is 19 residues long. Germline V gene sequence: CDR1 GTSNPN, CDR2 SVGIG (reference sequence). The DNA for the CDR3 is TGTGCCTGGAGTGGACGTGAGAGGGCAGCCTCGCGGCGGGCAAACATTCAGTACTTC. Encoded protein: CAWSGRERAASRRANIQYF. Full variable domain (rest looked up from reference TRBV30 and TRBJ2-4): SQTIHQWPATLVQPVGSPLSLECTVEGTSNPNLYWYRQAAGRGLQLLFYSVGIGQISSEVPQNLSASRPQDRQFILSSKKLLLSDSGFYLCAWSGRERAASRRANIQYFGAGTRLSVL.

This clone was found many times. CDR3: CASGTSRGYETQYF. As DNA, the CDR3 is TGTGCCAGCGGAACATCCAGGGGGTACGAGACCCAGTACTTC. The chain combines TRBV6-5 with TRBJ2-5, with TRBD1 matching 7 bases. CDR3 size: 14 residues. J gave up 5 bases and V 8 bases, and 11 bases lay outside the gene matches. Per the germline V gene, CDR1 is MNHEY and CDR2 is SVGAGI.

This sequence joins TRBV7-2 and TRBJ2-7, with D perhaps being TRBD1 or TRBD2 (5 bases each). This CDR3 is built from 14 residues. Trimming took off 0 bases at V and 2 bases at J, with 8 bases between the two ends. Per the germline V gene, CDR1 is SGHTA and CDR2 is FQGNSA. The CDR3: CASSLAMGAYEQYF. The CDR3 region has the DNA TGTGCCAGCAGCTTAGCGATGGGGGCCTACGAGCAGTACTTC.

The chain has TRBV18 and TRBJ2-7; 8 nucleotides agree with TRBD2. CDR1 and CDR2 from the germline V gene are KGHSH and LQKENI. With V trimmed by 1 base and J by 0 bases, 5 bases remained unmatched. The CDR3 covers 16 residues. The CDR3 loop reads CASSPLSSGPSYEQYF. As DNA, the CDR3 is TGTGCCAGCTCACCACTTTCTAGCGGGCCCTCCTACGAGCAGTACTTC.

The genes are TRBV5-1 and TRBJ2-7, with D possibly TRBD1 on 5 matching bases. Germline CDR1 SGHRS, CDR2 YFSETQ. V shed 4 bases and J shed 2 bases, with 10 bases lying between them. This CDR3 is 13 amino acids long. In DNA, the CDR3 is TGCGCCAGCAGCCAGGGCCTAACCTACGAGCAGTACTTC. This codes for CASSQGLTYEQYF.

This chain links TRBV7-8 with TRBJ2-7, with 7 bases fitting TRBD2. The CDR3 totals 15 residues. After removal of 6 bases from V and 0 bases from J, the junction contained 8 bases not matched to a gene. In germline, CDR1 is SGHVS, CDR2 FQNEAQ. The CDR3 region is CASSILAVGSYEQYF. In DNA, the CDR3 is TGTGCCAGCAGTATTCTAGCGGTGGGCTCCTACGAGCAGTACTTC.

This clone was picked up one time. CDR3 sequence: CASSRNLGLAVYEQYF. CDR3 sequence (DNA): TGTGCCAGCAGCCGTAACCTGGGACTAGCGGTATACGAGCAGTACTTC. The V call is TRBV14, the J call TRBJ2-7; the match to TRBD2 covers 11 bases. V lost 4 bases to trimming and J lost 4 bases; unmatched junction nucleotides: 9. The germline gives CDR1 SGHDN, CDR2 FVKESK. The CDR3 contains 16 residues.

V gene TRBV21-1 combines with J gene TRBJ2-7; TRBD2 reflects the table's D call only, with no check against the DNA. TRBV21-1 is a pseudogene segment. The CDR3 has 18 residues. The DNA for the CDR3 is TGTGCCAGCAGCAACTTACTAGCGGAACTCGACCCGTCCTACGAGCAGTACTTC. Translation gives CASSNLLAELDPSYEQYF.